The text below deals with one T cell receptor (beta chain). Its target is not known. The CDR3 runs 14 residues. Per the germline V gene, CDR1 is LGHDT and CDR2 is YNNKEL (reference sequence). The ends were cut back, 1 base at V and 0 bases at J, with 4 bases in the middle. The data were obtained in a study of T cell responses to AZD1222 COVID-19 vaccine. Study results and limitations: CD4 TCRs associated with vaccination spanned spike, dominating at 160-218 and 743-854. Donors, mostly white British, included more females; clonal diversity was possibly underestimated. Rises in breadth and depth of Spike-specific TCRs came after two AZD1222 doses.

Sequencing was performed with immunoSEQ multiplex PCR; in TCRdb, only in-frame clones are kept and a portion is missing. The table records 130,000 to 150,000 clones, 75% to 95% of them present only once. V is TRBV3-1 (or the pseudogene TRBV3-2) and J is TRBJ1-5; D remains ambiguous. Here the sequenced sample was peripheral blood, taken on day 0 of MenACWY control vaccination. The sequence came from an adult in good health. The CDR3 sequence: CASSQADSNQPQHF. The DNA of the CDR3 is TGTGCCAGCAGCCAAGCGGATAGCAATCAGCCCCAGCATTTT.